What follows are 8 T cell receptor beta chains derived from one specimen sequenced in a study of blood T cell repertoires in COVID-19. Only in-frame clones appear in the TCRdb table, and some are missing; sequencing was by immunoSEQ multiplex PCR. The sample includes about 150,000 clones, around four fifths of them seen just once. The sequenced sample was peripheral blood. All receptors derive from a man aged 55-75 years who had recovered from COVID-19.

J is TRBJ1-2 and V is TRBV5-1; D perhaps matches TRBD1 (5 bases). With 4 bases removed from V and 8 bases from J, the gap between germline ends came to 18 bases. Per germline, CDR1 SGHRS and CDR2 YFSETQ. CDR3 size: 14 residues. CDR3 sequence (DNA): TGCGCCAGCAGCACGGAACAGGCTGCGGGGGGCTACACCTTC. Amino acids: CASSTEQAAGGYTF.

The rearrangement joins TRBV18 to TRBJ1-5; D gene unclear. The germline V gene encodes CDR1 KGHSH and CDR2 LQKENI. The V gene lost 3 bases and the J gene lost 3 bases, with 12 bases spanning the gap. This CDR3 region has 15 residues. The CDR3 DNA reads as TGTGCCAGCTCACCGGTTTGGCAGTCCAATCAGCCCCAGCATTTT. Translating it yields CASSPVWQSNQPQHF.

The gene calls are TRBV7-2 and TRBJ2-5, with D hard to call. The germline CDR1 and CDR2 sequences are SGHTA and FQGNSA. Deletions cut 0 bases from V and 5 bases from J, with 10 bases between. The CDR3 loop spans 14 amino acids. CDR3 DNA sequence: TGTGCCAGCAGCTTAGCTAGCTACTTGGAGACCCAGTACTTC. Translated: CASSLASYLETQYF.

This clone appeared once. The chain combines TRBV11-1 with TRBJ2-5; a weak D match, TRBD2 (6 bases). V was shortened by 5 bases and J by 1 base, with 17 bases between the two germline ends. The CDR3 length is 16 residues. Per germline, CDR1 SGHAT and CDR2 FQDESV (reference sequence). The CDR3 DNA reads as TGTGCCAGCAGCCCCGATAATAGCGGCCTCCAAGAGACCCAGTACTTC. It specifies CASSPDNSGLQETQYF.

V and J are TRBV9 and TRBJ1-5; D ambiguous. The V gene's germline CDR1 is SGDLS and CDR2 YYNGEE. The V gene lost 0 bases and the J gene lost 7 bases, with 8 bases spanning the gap. This CDR3 is built from 13 residues. CDR3 DNA sequence: TGTGCCAGCAGCGTAGAAAACGGGCAGCCCCAGCATTTT. Translated, it gives CASSVENGQPQHF.

The CDR3 DNA reads TGTGCCAGCAGCTTGGGGCAGGGGGCTTTCTTT. Protein: CASSLGQGAFF. The gene calls are TRBV5-7 and TRBJ1-1; a weak D match, TRBD1 (6 bases). TRBV5-7 belongs to the ORF category, with a function that is uncertain. CDR3 size: 11 residues. The V end lost 0 bases, the J end lost 11 bases, and 8 bases lay between the germline ends.

This clone is a singleton in its sample. This chain joins TRBV15 and TRBJ2-7; a weak D match, TRBD1 (6 bases). Trimming removed 1 base at V and 2 bases at J, with 9 bases between. The CDR3 extends over 14 amino acids. Germline V gene data show CDR1 as LNHNV and CDR2 as YYDKDF (reference sequence). In nucleotides, the CDR3 is TGTGCCACCAGCAGAGGGCAGGGGCCCTACGAGCAGTACTTC. As protein: CATSRGQGPYEQYF.

This clone was observed a single time. V gene TRBV5-4 combines with J gene TRBJ2-3; 9 positions match TRBD2. Germline V CDR1 and CDR2: SGHNT, YYREEE (reference sequence). The length of the CDR3 is 15 residues. Trimming cost V 4 bases and J 2 bases; bases outside gene matches: 5. CDR3 coding DNA: TGTGCCAGCAGCCCAAGCGGGAGGAACACAGATACGCAGTATTTT. Translation gives CASSPSGRNTDTQYF.